This record covers a single T cell receptor (beta chain). These data originate in a study of blood T cell repertoires in COVID-19. Whole-study context: There were acute and convalescent COVID-19 samples, and they came from the United States, Italy and Spain. PBMCs, B-cell-depleted T cells, or T cells were the source of the cDNA or gDNA that made up the material.

Original methodology: Counts of nucleated cells, estimated from reference gene primer amplification, were obtained. TCRdb keeps only in-frame clones here, not all; method: immunoSEQ multiplex PCR. V and J calls and clone size are copied from that table; D and trimming were computed from the DNA. The sample lists about 160,000 clones; roughly 84% were seen once. Trimming took 3 bases from V and 7 from J, leaving 16 bases between them. The CDR3 sequence is 15 residues long. Germline V gene sequence: CDR1 LNHDA, CDR2 SQIVND (reference sequence). This sequence was found in a man aged 40-50 years with acute or convalescent COVID-19. This sequence joins TRBV19 and TRBJ2-4; D might be TRBD2 (5 bases). Sequenced input: peripheral blood. As DNA, the CDR3 is TGTGCCAGTAGTATCTCCGGGGAGAGAGGCAACATTCAGTACTTC. As protein: CASSISGERGNIQYF.